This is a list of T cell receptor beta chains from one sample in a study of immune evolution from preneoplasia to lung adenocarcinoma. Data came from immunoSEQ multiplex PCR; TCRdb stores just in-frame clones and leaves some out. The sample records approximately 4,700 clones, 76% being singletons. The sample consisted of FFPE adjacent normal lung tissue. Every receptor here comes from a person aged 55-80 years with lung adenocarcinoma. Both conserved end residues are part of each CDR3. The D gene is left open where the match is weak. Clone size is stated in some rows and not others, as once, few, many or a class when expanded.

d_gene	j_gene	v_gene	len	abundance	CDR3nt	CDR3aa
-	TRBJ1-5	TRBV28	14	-	TGTGCCAGCAGTTTGGAGGGTGGCAATCAGCCCCAGCATTTT	CASSLEGGNQPQHF
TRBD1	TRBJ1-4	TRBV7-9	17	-	TGTGCCAGCAGCCCCGTAGGACAGGGTATAGCAATTCCGCTCCTGTTTTTT	CASSPVGQGIAIPLLFF
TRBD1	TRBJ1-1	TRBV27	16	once	TGTGCCAGCAGTTTCGCCGGGACAGGTGTTCGTCCTGAAGCTTTCTTT	CASSFAGTGVRPEAFF
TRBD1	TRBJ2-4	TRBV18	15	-	TGTGCCAGCTCACCACCGGGACAGAACAAAAACATTCAGTACTTC	CASSPPGQNKNIQYF
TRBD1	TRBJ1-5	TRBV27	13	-	TGTGCCAGCAGTGACAGGGAAAATCAGCCCCAGCATTTT	CASSDRENQPQHF
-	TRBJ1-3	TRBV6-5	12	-	TGTGCAACCAGGAGTTCTGGAAACACCATATATTTT	CATRSSGNTIYF
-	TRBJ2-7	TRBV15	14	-	TGTGCCACCAGCAGAGAACAGGGACCCTACGAGCAGTACTTC	CATSREQGPYEQYF
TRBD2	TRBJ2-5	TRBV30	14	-	TGTGCCTGGAGTGGGCGGGGGGGCGGAGAGACCCAGTACTTC	CAWSGRGGGETQYF
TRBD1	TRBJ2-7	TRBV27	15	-	TGTGCCAGCAGTGGTTTTGGACAGGGGAGATACGAGCAGTACTTC	CASSGFGQGRYEQYF
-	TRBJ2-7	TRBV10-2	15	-	TGCGCCAGCAGTGAGACCTTGACGGGGCCCTACGAGCAGTACTTC	CASSETLTGPYEQYF
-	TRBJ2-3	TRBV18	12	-	TGTGCCAGCTCACGTCGCACAGATACGCAGTATTTT	CASSRRTDTQYF
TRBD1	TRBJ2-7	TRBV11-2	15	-	TGTGCCAGCAGCTTAGCTACAGGGGGCGCCTACGAGCAGTACTTC	CASSLATGGAYEQYF
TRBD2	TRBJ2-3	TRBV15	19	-	TGTGCCACCAGCAGAGGAAGGACTAGCGGATTAGGTGGCACAGATACGCAGTATTTT	CATSRGRTSGLGGTDTQYF
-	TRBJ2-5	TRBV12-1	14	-	TGTGCCAGCAGCTTCCCGGAAAGGGGAGAGACCCAGTACTTC	CASSFPERGETQYF
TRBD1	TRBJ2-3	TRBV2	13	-	TGTGCCAGCAGTGACAGGGGGCGAGATACGCAGTATTTT	CASSDRGRDTQYF
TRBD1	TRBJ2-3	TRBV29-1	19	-	TGCAGCGCCGGACTCCCAGACCACAGGGGGCGGGTAGGCCCAGATACGCAGTATTTT	CSAGLPDHRGRVGPDTQYF
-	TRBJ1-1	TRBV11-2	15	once	TGTGCCAGCAGCTTAGATACGACACCGAACACTGAAGCTTTCTTT	CASSLDTTPNTEAFF
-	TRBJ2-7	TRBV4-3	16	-	TGCGCCAGCAGCCAAGTGTTGAGACAGGCGGGGTACGAGCAGTACTTC	CASSQVLRQAGYEQYF
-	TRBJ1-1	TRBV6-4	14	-	TGTGCCAGCAAAGACACTTTCTTGAACACTGAAGCTTTCTTT	CASKDTFLNTEAFF
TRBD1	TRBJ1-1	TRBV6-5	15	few	TGTGCCAGCAGTTACACGACAGGGGAGGACACTGAAGCTTTCTTT	CASSYTTGEDTEAFF
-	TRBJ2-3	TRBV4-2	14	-	TGTGCCAGCAGCCCAGAAAGAGCGTCAGATACGCAGTATTTT	CASSPERASDTQYF
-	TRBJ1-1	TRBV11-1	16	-	TGTGCCAGCAACCCACCGGGTTCTGGGACGGACACTGAAGCTTTCTTT	CASNPPGSGTDTEAFF
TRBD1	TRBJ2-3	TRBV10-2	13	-	TGCGCCAGCGAGGGACAGGGGGCAGATACGCAGTATTTT	CASEGQGADTQYF